What follows is one T cell receptor beta chain and its context. The antigen is unknown. Germline CDR1 reads ENHRY; CDR2 reads SYGVKD. The V gene lost 8 bases and the J gene lost 8 bases, with 30 bases spanning the gap. The CDR3 covers 17 residues. MiXCR, applied by TCRdb to the reads, yields one record per CDR3 protein. The sample lists roughly 920,000 distinct CDR3 sequences, around 30% occurring once. The data originate from a study of T cell repertoires in cytomegalovirus infection. Overall study: CMV epitopes used comprised recently identified HLA-C-restricted ones and well-studied HLA-B-restricted ones. Indications of both CMV infection and matching HLA type were provided by public TCR beta signatures.

Study-level results: Pooled public TCR beta family frequency picked out CMV carriers with the relevant HLA.

V and J are TRBV10-3 and TRBJ1-2; D is possibly TRBD1 (6 bases). This specimen consisted of cultured CD8+ T cells from PBMCs, obtained from culture after CMV antigen stimulation. The sequence derives from a human donor in good health (CMV status not recorded). Some clones in this sample may be carry-over from other donors' samples. Written as DNA, the CDR3 is TGTGCCATCGGGAAACTTCAGGGGCCTCCGGGTGTTATAGGCTACACCTTC. Translation: CAIGKLQGPPGVIGYTF.